This entry describes one TCR beta chain. This clonotype has only a few counts. There is no known antigen for this receptor. It has no much larger one-base neighbor in the sample; base qualities were not kept. The data originate from a study of T cells in Graves' hyperthyroidism and ophthalmopathy (dated by TCRdb to between 2018 and 2021). About the full investigation: Peripheral blood was collected at initial diagnosis, before any treatment. Once sampling was done, hyperthyroidism patients were given methimazole at a starting dose of 30 mg daily, whereas ophthalmopathy patients were given high-dose intravenous methylprednisolone. TCR Vbeta CDR3 sequencing of 130 to 150 peripheral blood samples (under 45 ophthalmopathy, some 75 hyperthyroidism and some 17 progressor patients) is reported in the paper. The roughly 100 discovery patients were divided at random into training and test sets in a 7:3 ratio. An independent validation cohort of 18 to 20 hyperthyroidism patients and about 16 patients who later progressed to ophthalmopathy tested prospective prediction of ophthalmopathy. In roughly six Graves' hyperthyroidism patients, the study also compared T-cell repertoires from thyroid tissue with T-cell repertoires from blood. To identify distinguishing TCR V-J signatures, a discovery cohort of 90 to 100 patients was used, comprising 40 to 45 with Graves' ophthalmopathy and around 57 with stable Graves' hyperthyroidism.

Stable Graves' hyperthyroidism was defined as the absence of progression to ophthalmopathy over 18 months of follow-up. Hyperthyroidism patients were newly diagnosed, had a disease duration of under 2 months, and were aged 18 to 65 years. Patients with uncontrolled infections, other autoimmune diseases, pregnancy or lactation were excluded. Diagnoses relied on clinical symptoms, serum thyroxine and TRAb, thyroid ultrasound and orbital computed tomography. Ficoll-Paque density gradient centrifugation was used to isolate PBMCs from approximately 11 ml of fresh peripheral blood. Total RNA was extracted using Trizol reagent, and RNA quality was assessed on an Agilent 2100 Bioanalyzer. Results and caveats for the whole study, not just this receptor: Most expanded thyroid clonotypes (frequency above 0.001) were also detected in blood, suggesting blood repertoires may reflect thyroid immune responses. No statistical method was used to fix the sample size in advance, and group allocation was not hidden from the investigators. In cross-validation, a model built on a 13 V-J signature told ophthalmopathy apart from stable hyperthyroidism with 85% to 90% sensitivity and approximately 84% specificity, and in testing the same model reached 80%/75%. During validation, the model predicted progression to ophthalmopathy a median of approximately six months ahead of onset, with around 65% sensitivity and almost 75% specificity.

The TCR beta CDR3 regions were amplified from the RNA transcripts. For the first round of RT-PCR on the TCR CDR3, the HTBI primer set was used together with the Qiagen OneStep RT-PCR kit. A second multiplex PCR round built the libraries, followed by size selection and purification. Libraries were sequenced paired-end with 100 bp reads on an Illumina HiSeq2000. As for the authors' bioinformatics: SOAPnuke was used to process the raw data, throwing out any read that contained adapters or uncalled bases, had a mean Phred below 15, or lacked an exact constant-primer or identifier match. COPE v1.2.5 was used to merge high-quality paired reads, and clonotypes were defined as unique nucleotide sequences. Clonotypes were aligned to IMGT TRBV, TRBD and TRBJ reference segments using MiTCR v1.1. The analysis was restricted to V-J combinations with a frequency above 0.0001, which together covered roughly 99% of the repertoires. The TCS score was defined as the ratio of F50 (clonal expansion) to E x V (chaos), calculated using BLOSUM62-based TCRdist between CDR3 peptides within each V-J. Welch's t-statistics and random forest reduced roughly 540 V-J features to 13, which were used in a naive Bayes classifier (R e1071). The public reads were run again by TCRdb, first through fastp at Q25 and then through MiXCR, and only productive beta chains were kept. Duplicate CDR3 protein sequences are folded into a single record with the most common DNA and genes. TCRdb assigned the V and J calls; the authors' analysis was not used. The sample records fewer than 350,000 distinct CDR3 sequences, around 15% of which are singletons. 7.9% of the sample is in the top ten clones.

CDR1 and CDR2 are read off the germline V gene as ENHRY and SYGVKD. The CDR3 sequence holds 15 residues, the cysteine and phenylalanine included. The read is trimmed to its CDR3 DNA, 45 bases read in frame from base 1. The V end gives up 7 bases and the J end 3 bases, leaving 6 bases in the junction not matched to a gene. In this chain, TRBV10-3 is recombined with TRBJ1-4, and TRBD1 aligns with 9 junction nucleotides. The sequenced material came from blood. The origin of this receptor is a woman between 40 and 55 years old with Graves' hyperthyroidism. The CDR3 reads CAIKRQGGPNEKLFF. The DNA sequence is TGTGCCATCAAACGACAGGGGGGTCCTAATGAAAAACTGTTTTTT.